Below are 26 T cell receptor beta chains sequenced from a single sample in a study of control samples from healthy donors and cancer patients. Repertoires were generated with immunoSEQ multiplex PCR, while TCRdb's copy carries only in-frame clones and drops some. The data hold around 100,000 clones, with approximately 86% observed a single time. Sequencing input: blood. These receptor sequences come from a man aged 25-45 years in good health.

J is TRBJ2-7 and V is TRBV7-3; 8 bases are shared with TRBD2. V trimming: 5 bases; J trimming: 7 bases; junction bases outside the gene matches: 4. Germline CDR1 reads SGHTA; CDR2 reads FQGTGA. The CDR3 extends over 12 amino acids. CDR3: CASSTPGGEQYF. CDR3 DNA: TGTGCCAGCAGCACCCCGGGGGGGGAGCAGTACTTC.

The gene calls are TRBV9 and TRBJ2-1, with unresolved D. The CDR3 covers 12 residues. Deletions cut 4 bases from V and 7 bases from J, with 9 bases between. Germline V gene lookup returns CDR1 SGDLS and CDR2 YYNGEE. This CDR3 is CASSPLLNEQFF. CDR3 DNA: TGTGCCAGCAGCCCCCTACTTAATGAGCAGTTCTTC.

The genes are TRBV18 and TRBJ2-7, with 11 bases matching TRBD2. CDR3 length: 16 amino acids. V gave up 3 bases and J gave up 2 bases; unmatched junction bases: 6. In germline, CDR1 is KGHSH, CDR2 LQKENI. DNA for the CDR3: TGTGCCAGCTCACCCCCCGGGACTAGCGGTACCTACGAGCAGTACTTC. Encoded protein: CASSPPGTSGTYEQYF.

This chain uses TRBV10-1 with TRBJ1-1; D is uncertain. The CDR3 has 13 residues. CDR1 and CDR2 from the germline V gene are WNHNN and SYGVQD (reference sequence). Trimming left V 6 bases short and J 1 base short, with 9 bases between. As DNA, the CDR3 is TGCGCCAGCAGGGTCGCGAAGAACACTGAAGCTTTCTTT. Residues: CASRVAKNTEAFF.

The chain uses TRBV27 and TRBJ2-7, with no clear D. CDR3 length: 13 residues. CDR1 MNHEY and CDR2 SMNVEV come from the germline V gene (reference sequence). V was clipped by 4 bases and J by 7 bases, with 14 bases between them. The CDR3, as DNA: TGTGCCAGCAGTTCAGGTAACTTTGGTGAGCAGTACTTC. It translates to CASSSGNFGEQYF.

The chain employs TRBV4-2 and TRBJ1-5; D may be TRBD1 (6 bases). The germline V and J ends were trimmed by 4 bases and 5 bases, with 9 bases remaining between them. The CDR3 runs to 13 residues. CDR1 is LGHNA, CDR2 YNFKEQ, per germline. CDR3 DNA: TGTGCCAGCAGCCCACAGGGTGATCAGCCCCAGCATTTT. It codes for CASSPQGDQPQHF.

The genes are TRBV18 and TRBJ2-7, with D unresolved. V lost 4 bases, J lost 0 bases, and 7 bases lay in between. Germline V gene lookup returns CDR1 KGHSH and CDR2 LQKENI. The CDR3 totals 13 residues. CDR3 nucleotides: TGTGCCAGCTCACTCCCGGGCTCCTACGAGCAGTACTTC. Protein: CASSLPGSYEQYF.

The chain uses TRBV4-2 and TRBJ1-2, with D uncertain. Germline lookup yields CDR1 LGHNA and CDR2 YNFKEQ. The CDR3 has 13 amino acids. The V end lost 2 bases, the J end lost 1 base, and 5 bases lay between the germline ends. The CDR3 spells CASSQTDNYGYTF. The CDR3 bases are TGTGCCAGCAGCCAAACAGATAACTATGGCTACACCTTC.

Relative to its sample, this clone is large. The same CDR3 can be traced to other DNA sequences in this sample. This chain joins TRBV27 and TRBJ2-7; D might be TRBD2 (7 bases). V gave up 2 bases and J gave up 3 bases, with 23 bases separating them. CDR1 is MNHEY, CDR2 SMNVEV, per germline (reference sequence). The CDR3 loop spans 18 amino acids. The CDR3 DNA sequence: TGTGCCAGCAGTTTACTATCAGCGGGCGGGGGCGGGAGCTACGAGCAGTACTTC. Protein sequence: CASSLLSAGGGGSYEQYF.

The genes are TRBV12-3 or TRBV12-4 and TRBJ2-7; 7 bases line up with TRBD1. V trimming: 6 bases; J trimming: 5 bases; junction bases outside the gene matches: 7. The CDR3 is 13 residues long. The CDR3 protein is CASRDYRGHEQYF. In nucleotides, the CDR3 is TGTGCCAGCAGGGATTACAGGGGACACGAGCAGTACTTC.

The rearrangement uses TRBV24-1 and TRBJ2-1, with 9 bases matching TRBD2. The CDR3 totals 16 residues. V gave up 0 bases and J gave up 6 bases; unmatched junction bases: 5. Germline-derived CDR1 and CDR2 are KGHDR and SFDVKD. The CDR3 DNA reads as TGTGCCACCAGTGATTTGTCGCGGGAGGGCCTCAATGAGCAGTTCTTC. Amino acids: CATSDLSREGLNEQFF.

The chain is built from TRBV30 and TRBJ2-7, with 7 nucleotides matching TRBD2. V lost 4 bases, J lost 3 bases, and 9 bases stayed unmatched. This CDR3 contains 14 residues. Germline V CDR1 and CDR2: GTSNPN, SVGIG (reference sequence). DNA of the CDR3: TGTGCCTGGACCCCAAGACCGGGGGGCTACGAGCAGTACTTC. As protein: CAWTPRPGGYEQYF.

The chain links TRBV20-1 to TRBJ2-5; D call uncertain. The CDR3 runs 15 residues. V gave up 3 bases and J gave up 1 base, with 15 bases separating them. CDR1 is DFQATT and CDR2 is SNEGSKA in the germline V gene (reference sequence). The CDR3 DNA reads as TGCAGTGCTAGTCAGGTCGTTACGGCCCAAGAGACCCAGTACTTC. Translating it yields CSASQVVTAQETQYF.

The chain employs TRBV10-3 and TRBJ1-1; tentative D call: TRBD1 (6 bases). Germline CDR1 reads ENHRY; CDR2 reads SYGVKD. Trimming shortened V by 10 bases and J by 4 bases, and 19 bases separated the two germline ends. The CDR3 sequence is 14 residues long. The CDR3 spells CATRSGGPATEAFF. As DNA, the CDR3 is TGTGCCACCCGCAGCGGGGGGCCTGCCACTGAAGCTTTCTTT.

Ten or more counts support this clone. This chain joins TRBV5-1 and TRBJ2-7, with a weak D call TRBD2 (6 bases). Germline CDR1 SGHRS, CDR2 YFSETQ. The CDR3 consists of 17 residues. The V end lost 6 bases, the J end lost 4 bases, and 26 bases lay between the germline ends. CDR3 bases: TGCGCCAGCAATGGCCCCGACTGGGGAGGTGGGCTATACGAGCAGTACTTC. This translates into CASNGPDWGGGLYEQYF.

This clone appeared a single time. The chain is built from TRBV7-2 and TRBJ2-1, with 10 bases that match TRBD2. The germline V gene encodes CDR1 SGHTA and CDR2 FQGNSA. The CDR3 consists of 15 residues. Losses at the gene ends were 6 bases for V and 0 bases for J; bases not matched to a gene: 2. The CDR3 sequence is CASRASGSSYNEQFF. In DNA form, the CDR3 reads TGTGCCAGCAGGGCTAGCGGGAGCTCCTACAATGAGCAGTTCTTC.

V is TRBV4-2 and J is TRBJ1-5; 7 nucleotides match TRBD1. The ends lost 3 bases at V and 3 bases at J; junction bases unmatched: 2. CDR3 length: 14 amino acids. Germline lookup yields CDR1 LGHNA and CDR2 YNFKEQ. CDR3 in amino acids: CASSQDRSNQPQHF. The DNA of the CDR3 is TGTGCCAGCAGCCAGGACAGGTCCAATCAGCCCCAGCATTTT.

This chain uses TRBV19 with TRBJ2-3; D not certain. The V gene lost 3 bases and the J gene lost 1 base, with 5 bases spanning the gap. Germline-derived CDR1 and CDR2 are LNHDA and SQIVND (reference sequence). The CDR3 has 13 residues. This CDR3 is CASSIGGTDTQYF. The CDR3, as DNA: TGTGCCAGTAGTATTGGCGGCACAGATACGCAGTATTTT.

The chain recombines TRBV27 with TRBJ2-4; 8 positions agree with TRBD2. Germline V gene sequence: CDR1 MNHEY, CDR2 SMNVEV (reference sequence). The trim removed 5 bases at V and 3 bases at J, leaving 18 bases unmatched. The CDR3 is made up of 19 amino acids. The CDR3 DNA is TGTGCCAGCAGTCCGAAACGGGGGGGGCAACCCTTAAGCAAAAACATTCAGTACTTC. Translating it yields CASSPKRGGQPLSKNIQYF.

The chain employs TRBV7-2 and TRBJ1-1; 8 nucleotides match TRBD1. Germline loops: CDR1 SGHTA, CDR2 FQGNSA. This CDR3 spans 14 amino acids. J was trimmed by 6 bases and V by 5 bases; bases with no gene match: 8. The CDR3 coding sequence is TGTGCCAGCAGCCCGACAGGGGCCAGGGCTGAAGCTTTCTTT. It encodes CASSPTGARAEAFF.

The chain carries TRBV5-4 and TRBJ2-5; TRBD1 matches 7 bases. This CDR3 is 15 amino acids long. V was clipped by 4 bases and J by 2 bases; unmatched bases: 8. Germline V gives CDR1 SGHNT, CDR2 YYREEE (reference sequence). The CDR3 nucleotides read TGTGCCAGCAGCAAGGGACAGACACAGCAAGAGACCCAGTACTTC. Its translation: CASSKGQTQQETQYF.

The chain is built from TRBV5-6 and TRBJ2-2; the D call may be TRBD1 or TRBD2 (5 bases each). The CDR3 is 16 residues long. V was pared by 4 bases and J by 2 bases, with 15 bases between. Germline assignment: CDR1 SGHDT and CDR2 YYEEEE. In DNA form, the CDR3 reads TGTGCCAGCAGCCCCGGGACCCTTCTAAACACCGGGGAGCTGTTTTTT. Encoded protein: CASSPGTLLNTGELFF.

The chain links TRBV27 to TRBJ1-6, with D unclear. Germline V gene sequence: CDR1 MNHEY, CDR2 SMNVEV (reference sequence). This CDR3 contains 17 residues. Trimming left V 0 bases short and J 0 bases short, with 9 bases between. CDR3 residues: CASSLSSESSYNSPLHF. CDR3 DNA sequence: TGTGCCAGCAGTTTATCTTCCGAGAGCTCCTATAATTCACCCCTCCACTTT.

The gene calls are TRBV19 and TRBJ1-5; possibly TRBD1 for D (5 bases). Germline V gene data show CDR1 as LNHDA and CDR2 as SQIVND (reference sequence). Trimming cost V 3 bases and J 7 bases, with 19 bases left between them. This CDR3 is built from 16 residues. The CDR3 sequence is CASSISAAGPRQPQHF. The CDR3 DNA follows: TGTGCCAGTAGTATCTCCGCGGCAGGGCCACGCCAGCCCCAGCATTTT.

V usage is TRBV29-1 and J usage is TRBJ2-1; a possible D gene is TRBD1 (5 bases). The CDR3 contains 13 residues. Trimming left V 5 bases short and J 3 bases short, with 11 bases between. Germline CDR1 is SQVTM and CDR2 is ANQGSEA. For the CDR3, the DNA is TGCAGCGTTAGAGACAGTGGCTACAATGAGCAGTTCTTC. This encodes CSVRDSGYNEQFF.

The chain links TRBV20-1 to TRBJ1-1; D is unclear. Germline V lookup: CDR1 DFQATT, CDR2 SNEGSKA (reference sequence). V gave up 8 bases and J gave up 3 bases, with 10 bases separating them. The CDR3 consists of 11 residues. CDR3 protein: CSICSDTEAFF. DNA of the CDR3: TGCAGTATATGCTCGGACACTGAAGCTTTCTTT.